This T cell receptor (beta chain) was captured in a study of T-cell memory formation after mild COVID-19. Across the whole study: Largely, the TCR clusters proved donor specific.

This clonotype was observed a single time. Its antigen is unknown. This CDR3 contains 16 residues. The V and J ends lost 0 bases and 2 bases respectively, with 14 bases between them. The germline CDR1 and CDR2 sequences are SGHRS and YFSETQ. Overall study findings and caveats: Pre-infection memory contained some responding clones, which suggested that cross-reactive memory had joined.

In TCRdb, the 5' RACE reads were re-called with MiXCR into one record per CDR3 protein. The table includes 250,000 to 350,000 distinct CDR3 sequences, 15% to 20% detected once. This TCR was sampled from a man younger than 35 who had mild COVID-19 (a few samples of this study predate the infection). Cell type and time point are not known. The chain joins TRBV5-1 to TRBJ2-5; the D gene is possibly TRBD1 (5 bases). The sequenced material came from PBMCs or a T cell subset sorted from them (not recorded which). CDR3 bases: TGCGCCAGCAGCTTGGGCCGGCAGGGTGTACAAGAGACCCAGTACTTC. Its translation is CASSLGRQGVQETQYF.